What follows are 26 T cell receptor beta chains derived from one specimen sequenced in a study of blood T cell repertoires in COVID-19. Produced via immunoSEQ multiplex PCR; TCRdb's table is partial and in-frame only. The sample lists roughly 150,000 clones, around 75% occurring once. What was sequenced was peripheral blood. The receptors stem from a woman of 80 years or more with acute or convalescent COVID-19.

The chain combines TRBV7-8 with TRBJ1-2; 7 bases are a match to TRBD1. V dropped 4 bases and J dropped 8; count of bases not matched to a gene: 13. Germline V gene sequence: CDR1 SGHVS, CDR2 FQNEAQ. This CDR3 has 15 residues. The CDR3 region has the DNA TGTGCCAGCAGCTCCCCTGGACAGGCCGTAGGGGGCTACACCTTC. Amino acid sequence: CASSSPGQAVGGYTF.

The chain joins TRBV30 to TRBJ1-2; D is undetermined. The germline CDR1 and CDR2 sequences are GTSNPN and SVGIG (reference sequence). The germline V and J ends were trimmed by 2 bases and 7 bases, with 17 bases remaining between them. This CDR3 region has 14 residues. In nucleotides, the CDR3 is TGTGCCTGGAGTCTGGGGAGCGGTTTCCGTGGCTACACCTTC. This translates into CAWSLGSGFRGYTF.

J is TRBJ2-5 and V is TRBV30, with 9 bases identical to TRBD2. CDR1 GTSNPN and CDR2 SVGIG come from the germline V gene (reference sequence). CDR3 length: 13 residues. The junction had 6 bases not matched to a gene; V was cut back by 5 bases and J by 5 bases. DNA of the CDR3: TGTGCCTGGGACATAGCGGGAGCGGAGACCCAGTACTTC. Translating it yields CAWDIAGAETQYF. Full variable domain (remainder filled in from reference TRBV30 and TRBJ2-5): SQTIHQWPATLVQPVGSPLSLECTVEGTSNPNLYWYRQAAGRGLQLLFYSVGIGQISSEVPQNLSASRPQDRQFILSSKKLLLSDSGFYLCAWDIAGAETQYFGPGTRLLVL.

The chain is built from TRBV9 and TRBJ1-6, with unresolved D. Trimming shortened V by 4 bases and J by 7 bases, and 12 bases separated the two germline ends. This CDR3 is built from 14 residues. CDR1 is SGDLS and CDR2 is YYNGEE in the germline V gene. CDR3: CASSIGVGNSPLHF. Here the CDR3 DNA reads TGTGCCAGCAGCATCGGTGTGGGCAATTCACCCCTCCACTTT. The variable domain in full, completed from reference TRBV9 and TRBJ1-6, reads DSGVTQTPKHLITATGQRVTLRCSPRSGDLSVYWYQQSLDQGLQFLIQYYNGEERAKGNILERFSAQQFPDLHSELNLSSLELGDSALYFCASSIGVGNSPLHFGNGTRLTVT.

In this sample, this clone turned up once. The chain employs TRBV5-1 and TRBJ2-1, with 10 nucleotides matching TRBD2. The CDR3 runs to 16 residues. Germline CDR1 is SGHRS and CDR2 is YFSETQ. With 2 bases clipped from V and 9 bases from J, the junction kept 11 bases outside the gene matches. In DNA, the CDR3 is TGCGCCAGCAGCTTAGGAAATAGCGGGGGGTCCAGTGAGCAGTTCTTC. Protein product: CASSLGNSGGSSEQFF.

The rearrangement uses TRBV5-1 and TRBJ2-5; D may be TRBD1 (6 bases). The CDR3 length is 14 residues. Per germline, CDR1 SGHRS and CDR2 YFSETQ. Trimming shortened V by 1 base and J by 5 bases, and 12 bases separated the two germline ends. The CDR3 region has the DNA TGCGCCAGCAGCTTGACAGGGTTCCAGGAGACCCAGTACTTC. It codes for CASSLTGFQETQYF.

The rearrangement links TRBV2 to TRBJ2-6, with D perhaps TRBD1 (6 bases). Deletions cut 4 bases from V and 0 bases from J, with 10 bases between. The CDR3 totals 16 residues. CDR1 and CDR2 (germline): SNHLY, FYNNEI. In DNA, the CDR3 is TGTGCCAGCAGTGGGACAGTCCTCTCTGGGGCCAACGTCCTGACTTTC. It specifies CASSGTVLSGANVLTF.

The rearrangement links TRBV4-1 to TRBJ2-3; D uncertain. V dropped 0 bases and J dropped 5 bases, with 9 bases sitting between them. The V gene's germline CDR1 is MGHRA and CDR2 YSYEKL. This CDR3 is built from 14 residues. CDR3 loop: CASSQDHRRDTQYF. The CDR3 DNA sequence: TGCGCCAGCAGCCAAGACCACCGCAGAGATACGCAGTATTTT.

The chain links TRBV9 to TRBJ2-7; D gene unclear. This CDR3 has 16 amino acids. Germline-derived CDR1 and CDR2 are SGDLS and YYNGEE. V was trimmed by 0 bases and J by 3 bases, leaving 16 bases between them. The CDR3 is CASSVESNPGGYEQYF. The CDR3 nucleotides are TGTGCCAGCAGCGTAGAAAGTAATCCAGGTGGCTACGAGCAGTACTTC.

V is TRBV28 and J is TRBJ1-2, with 8 bases lining up with TRBD1. J gave up 4 bases and V 6 bases, and 7 bases lay outside the gene matches. Germline V CDR1 and CDR2: MDHEN, SYDVKM. The CDR3 runs 14 residues. DNA of the CDR3: TGTGCCAGCAGACTTCAGGGGGCGGTCTATGGCTACACCTTC. Residues: CASRLQGAVYGYTF.

The sample holds one count of this clone. CDR3 region: CASSFGQGDGYTF. The CDR3 DNA follows: TGTGCCAGCAGCTTCGGCCAGGGGGACGGCTACACCTTC. The chain joins TRBV5-4 to TRBJ1-2; the match to TRBD1 covers 7 bases. The germline gives CDR1 SGHNT, CDR2 YYREEE (reference sequence). V was clipped by 2 bases and J by 8 bases; unmatched bases: 6. The CDR3 contains 13 residues.

This chain joins TRBV3-1 (or the pseudogene TRBV3-2) and TRBJ1-1; tentative D call: TRBD1 (6 bases). Germline CDR1 and CDR2: LGHDT and YNNKEL (reference sequence). Trimming took 5 bases from V and 4 from J, leaving 11 bases between them. This CDR3 region has 13 residues. The CDR3 DNA follows: TGTGCCAGCAGCTTAAGACAGGTCACTGAAGCTTTCTTT. Residues: CASSLRQVTEAFF.

The chain combines TRBV19 with TRBJ2-7; 14 bases map to TRBD2. V trimming: 4 bases; J trimming: 2 bases; junction bases outside the gene matches: 19. CDR1 LNHDA and CDR2 SQIVND come from the germline V gene (reference sequence). The CDR3 totals 21 residues. As DNA, the CDR3 is TGTGCCAGTAGTACCCCGACCCGGCGGGGACTAGCGGGAGCCGGCCCCTACGAGCAGTACTTC. This gives the protein CASSTPTRRGLAGAGPYEQYF.

This clone was seen a single time. At the DNA level, this CDR3 is encoded by other sequences in the same sample as well. This sequence joins TRBV5-1 and TRBJ1-1; D gene unclear. From germline, CDR1 is SGHRS and CDR2 YFSETQ. With 4 bases removed from V and 0 bases from J, the gap between germline ends came to 7 bases. This CDR3 is 13 amino acids long. CDR3 nucleotide sequence: TGCGCCAGCAGCGCCGGGATGAACACTGAAGCTTTCTTT. This gives the protein CASSAGMNTEAFF.

The chain carries TRBV3-1 (or the pseudogene TRBV3-2) and TRBJ2-3; tentative D call: TRBD2 (6 bases). V lost 4 bases, J lost 0 bases, and 11 bases lay in between. The CDR3 spans 15 residues. Germline assignment: CDR1 LGHDT and CDR2 YNNKEL (reference sequence). The CDR3 region is CASSPPGTSTDTQYF. The CDR3 DNA reads as TGTGCCAGCAGCCCCCCCGGGACTAGCACAGATACGCAGTATTTT.

The rearrangement links TRBV2 to TRBJ1-1, with 9 bases lining up with TRBD1. After removal of 7 bases from V and 5 bases from J, the junction contained 14 bases not matched to a gene. Germline V gene data show CDR1 as SNHLY and CDR2 as FYNNEI. The CDR3 length is 16 residues. The DNA for the CDR3 is TGTGCCAGCAATTCTCCCACGGGACAGGGAGGAACTGAAGCTTTCTTT. Translated: CASNSPTGQGGTEAFF.

This clone was counted once. The CDR3 reads CATSRDAAGVREQFF. In DNA form, the CDR3 reads TGTGCCACCAGCAGAGATGCGGCGGGAGTTAGGGAGCAGTTCTTC. The chain recombines TRBV15 with TRBJ2-1, with 7 bases fitting TRBD2. This CDR3 region has 15 residues. V lost 0 bases to trimming and J lost 10 bases; unmatched junction nucleotides: 9. Germline CDR1 LNHNV, CDR2 YYDKDF (reference sequence).

The rearrangement links TRBV3-1 (or the pseudogene TRBV3-2) to TRBJ1-3, with D hard to call. Per the germline V gene, CDR1 is LGHDT and CDR2 is YNNKEL (reference sequence). The V end was cut by 0 bases, the J end by 2 bases, with 11 bases between. This CDR3 contains 16 residues. CDR3 coding DNA: TGTGCCAGCAGCCAAGACCCAGGCCTGACTGGAAACACCATATATTTT. The encoded protein is CASSQDPGLTGNTIYF.

In the case of this clone: The sample contains more than one DNA sequence encoding this CDR3. The rearrangement uses TRBV19 and TRBJ2-2, with D maybe TRBD2 (7 bases). V lost 1 base to trimming and J lost 0 bases, with 9 bases between them. Germline V gene sequence: CDR1 LNHDA, CDR2 SQIVND (reference sequence). This CDR3 contains 16 residues. Written as DNA, the CDR3 is TGTGCCAGTAGTATAGGGGGGGGCACGAACACCGGGGAGCTGTTTTTT. Protein: CASSIGGGTNTGELFF.

In DNA form, the CDR3 reads TGTGCCAGCAGCCCCGGACTAGCGGGAGCTCGGGAGACCCAGTACTTC. It is translated as CASSPGLAGARETQYF. V is TRBV7-2 and J is TRBJ2-5; 13 bases are a match to TRBD2. The germline V gene encodes CDR1 SGHTA and CDR2 FQGNSA. This CDR3 is 16 amino acids long. Trimming removed 5 bases from V and 5 bases from J; junction bases left unmatched: 8. The full variable domain, completed using reference TRBV7-2 and TRBJ2-5, is GAGVSQSPSNKVTEKGKDVELRCDPISGHTALYWYRQSLGQGLEFLIYFQGNSAPDKSGLPSDRFSAERTGGSVSTLTIQRTQQEDSAVYLCASSPGLAGARETQYFGPGTRLLVL.

CDR3 sequence (DNA): TGCGCCAGCAGCCCTTGGACTAGCGAAGAGCAGTACTTC. Protein product: CASSPWTSEEQYF. This chain uses TRBV4-1 with TRBJ2-7; 9 bases fit TRBD2. The CDR3 is 13 residues long. In germline, CDR1 is MGHRA, CDR2 YSYEKL. The junction had 5 bases not matched to a gene; V was cut back by 4 bases and J by 7 bases.

The rearrangement joins TRBV5-5 to TRBJ2-5, with D perhaps matching TRBD2 (6 bases). Deletions cut 3 bases from V and 5 bases from J, with 11 bases between. CDR3 length: 13 residues. Per the germline V gene, CDR1 is SGHKS and CDR2 is YYEKEE (reference sequence). The CDR3 loop reads CASSSTSWETQYF. The DNA for the CDR3 is TGTGCCAGCAGCTCGACTAGTTGGGAGACCCAGTACTTC.

This clone turned up a few times. The chain employs TRBV2 and TRBJ2-7, with a tentative D call TRBD1 (5 bases). The ends were cut back, 6 bases at V and 0 bases at J, with 9 bases in the middle. The CDR3 loop spans 13 amino acids. Per the germline V gene, CDR1 is SNHLY and CDR2 is FYNNEI. The CDR3 DNA follows: TGTGCCAGCAGGACAGCCCTCTCCTACGAGCAGTACTTC. It yields the protein CASRTALSYEQYF.

The chain recombines TRBV18 with TRBJ1-4; D uncertain. The CDR3 is 14 amino acids. Germline CDR1 and CDR2: KGHSH and LQKENI. V was cut by 3 bases and J by 8 bases, with 13 bases left in between. This chain's CDR3 is CASSPASVPEKLFF. Here the CDR3 DNA reads TGTGCCAGCTCACCGGCTTCAGTCCCGGAAAAACTGTTTTTT.

The genes are TRBV7-8 and TRBJ2-1; weak D call: TRBD2 (6 bases). This CDR3 contains 14 residues. With 4 bases removed from V and 6 bases from J, the gap between germline ends came to 13 bases. Germline loops: CDR1 SGHVS, CDR2 FQNEAQ. Written as DNA, the CDR3 is TGTGCCAGCAGCTACCTGGGGGAGGTCAATGAGCAGTTCTTC. As protein: CASSYLGEVNEQFF.

V is TRBV30 and J is TRBJ2-7; a possible D gene is TRBD2 (6 bases). Per germline, CDR1 GTSNPN and CDR2 SVGIG (reference sequence). The CDR3 is made up of 12 amino acids. Between the trimmed V and J ends, which lost 0 bases and 6 bases, there was a span of 9 bases. In nucleotides, the CDR3 is TGTGCCTGGAGTGTACAGGAGGGCGAGCAGTACTTC. The encoded protein is CAWSVQEGEQYF. Together with reference TRBV30 and TRBJ2-7, the CDR3 gives the full variable domain: SQTIHQWPATLVQPVGSPLSLECTVEGTSNPNLYWYRQAAGRGLQLLFYSVGIGQISSEVPQNLSASRPQDRQFILSSKKLLLSDSGFYLCAWSVQEGEQYFGPGTRLTVT.